This TCR beta chain was captured in a study of T-cell reconstitution after alpha-beta-depleted transplantation in children (dated by TCRdb to the mid-2010s). Concerning the study at large: T-cell immune reconstitution after TCRalphabeta/CD19-depleted allogeneic hematopoietic cell transplantation in children was quantitatively tracked in the study by means of TCR repertoire profiling. Overall study outcomes, separate from this receptor: Over the following months the frequencies of hyperexpanded clones went down, and after one year T-cell counts and TCRbeta diversity were mostly credited to newly produced T cells. In some patients, the high TCRbeta diversity seen at day 60 was put down to recipient T cells and intrathymic progenitors that had survived conditioning. The apparently early alphabetaT-cell count recovery about two months after transplant was reportedly dependent on only several hundred rapidly expanded clones derived from non-depleted graft cells.

Library preparation used PCR. Sequenced using an Illumina HiSeq 2500. To normalize quantification of the TCRbeta repertoire, the TCR libraries were built with molecular barcoding that relied on unique molecular identifiers. TCRdb itself trimmed the public reads at Q25 with fastp, ran MiXCR and retained productive beta chains. Rows with a matching CDR3 protein are joined into one entry that keeps the most common DNA and genes. Recorded for this sample are about 300,000 distinct CDR3 sequences; about a tenth of them occurred a single time. Of the sample, 7.5% falls within the top ten clones. This sample's treatment or condition label indicates: allogeneic hematopoietic cell transplantation with graft depleted of TCRalphabeta T cells and CD19 B cells. TCRalphabeta/CD19-depleted allogeneic hematopoietic cell grafts were given to the transplant recipients, all of whom were children. CDR1 DFQATT and CDR2 SNEGSKA were looked up in the germline V gene (reference sequence). Including cysteine and phenylalanine, the CDR3 has 12 amino acids. Just the 36-base CDR3 DNA is kept, in frame starting at base 1. The V and J ends are trimmed by 3 bases and 2 bases, leaving 7 bases between them.

This clonotype was seen ten or more times. It has no known antigen specificity. The record has no base qualities; no much larger clone is one base away. Recombination connected TRBV20-1 to TRBJ2-5; no D gene is confidently identified. The sample here was PBMCs, taken before TCRalphabeta/CD19-depleted stem cell transplant. This clonotype was obtained from a boy under two years old with acute myeloid leukemia, due to receive a stem cell transplant. The CDR3 protein: CSASRQQETQYF. The DNA sequence follows: TGCAGTGCTAGTCGACAACAAGAGACCCAGTACTTC.